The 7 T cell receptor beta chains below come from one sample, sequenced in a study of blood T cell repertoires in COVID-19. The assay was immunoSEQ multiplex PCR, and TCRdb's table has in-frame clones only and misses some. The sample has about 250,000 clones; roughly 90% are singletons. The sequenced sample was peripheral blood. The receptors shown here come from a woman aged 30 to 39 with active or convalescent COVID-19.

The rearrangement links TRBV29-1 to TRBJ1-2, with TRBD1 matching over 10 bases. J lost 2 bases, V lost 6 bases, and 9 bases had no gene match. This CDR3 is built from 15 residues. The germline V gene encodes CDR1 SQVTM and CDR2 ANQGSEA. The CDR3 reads CSVGTGTGVNYGYTF. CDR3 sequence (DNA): TGCAGCGTGGGCACCGGGACAGGGGTGAACTATGGCTACACCTTC.

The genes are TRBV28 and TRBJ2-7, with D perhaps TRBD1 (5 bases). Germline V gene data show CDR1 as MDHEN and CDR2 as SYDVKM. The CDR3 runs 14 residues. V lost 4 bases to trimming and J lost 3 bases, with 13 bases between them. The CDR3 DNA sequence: TGTGCCAGCAGTTCGGTAGGGGCGATCTACGAGCAGTACTTC. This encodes CASSSVGAIYEQYF.

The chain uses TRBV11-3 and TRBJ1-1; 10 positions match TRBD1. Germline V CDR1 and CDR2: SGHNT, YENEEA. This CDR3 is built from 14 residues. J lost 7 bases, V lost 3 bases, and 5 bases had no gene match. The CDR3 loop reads CASSFGTGVDEAFF. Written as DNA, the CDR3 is TGTGCCAGCAGCTTCGGGACAGGGGTGGATGAAGCTTTCTTT.

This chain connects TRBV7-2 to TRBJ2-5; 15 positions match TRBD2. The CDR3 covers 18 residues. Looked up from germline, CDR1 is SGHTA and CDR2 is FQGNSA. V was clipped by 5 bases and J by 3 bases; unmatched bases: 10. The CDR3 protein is CASSRRTSGGAGEETQYF. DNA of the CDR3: TGTGCCAGCAGCCGCCGGACTAGCGGGGGGGCCGGGGAAGAGACCCAGTACTTC.

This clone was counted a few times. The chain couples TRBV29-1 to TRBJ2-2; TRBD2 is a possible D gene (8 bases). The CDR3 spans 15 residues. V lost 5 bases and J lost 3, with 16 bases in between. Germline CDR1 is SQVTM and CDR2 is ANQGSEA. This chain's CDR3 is CSVSGGGAYTGELFF. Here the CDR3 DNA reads TGCAGCGTTTCGGGAGGGGGCGCGTACACCGGGGAGCTGTTTTTT.

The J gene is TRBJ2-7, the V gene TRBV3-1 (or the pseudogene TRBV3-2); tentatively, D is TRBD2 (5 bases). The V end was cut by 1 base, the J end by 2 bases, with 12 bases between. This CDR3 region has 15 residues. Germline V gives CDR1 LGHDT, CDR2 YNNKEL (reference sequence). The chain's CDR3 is CASSQVRGLTYEQYF. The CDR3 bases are TGTGCCAGCAGCCAAGTGCGAGGGCTTACCTACGAGCAGTACTTC.

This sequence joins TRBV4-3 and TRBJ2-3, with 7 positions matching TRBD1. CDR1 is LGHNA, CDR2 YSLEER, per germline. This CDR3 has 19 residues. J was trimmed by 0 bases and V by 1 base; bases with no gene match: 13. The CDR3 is CASSQGRFITGESTDTQYF. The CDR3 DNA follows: TGCGCCAGCAGCCAAGGGCGTTTTATAACAGGGGAGAGCACAGATACGCAGTATTTT.